The 26 T cell receptor beta chains below come from one sample, sequenced in a study of blood T cell repertoires in COVID-19 (dated by TCRdb to the early 2020s). The library relied on the immunoSEQ multiplex PCR assay. The table comes from immuneACCESS by way of TCRdb, which keeps in-frame sequences with V and J called. Part of the clones is missing from these tables; in studies checked, under half for an unresolved V gene and the rest for unknown reasons. Present in this sample are 70,000 or so clones, about 74% of which were seen just once. Approximately 20% of the sample is taken by the ten largest. The sample taken for sequencing was peripheral blood. All receptors derive from a human donor in a cohort sampled during active COVID-19.

The chain carries TRBV19 and TRBJ1-5, with D perhaps matching TRBD1 (6 bases). CDR3 length equals 13 residues. The V end was cut by 5 bases, the J end by 6 bases, with 11 bases between. Germline V gives CDR1 LNHDA, CDR2 SQIVND (reference sequence). Here the CDR3 reads CASSPQGTQPQHF. The CDR3 nucleotides read TGTGCCAGTAGTCCGCAGGGGACTCAGCCCCAGCATTTT. Full variable domain (missing parts from reference TRBV19 and TRBJ1-5): DGGITQSPKYLFRKEGQNVTLSCEQNLNHDAMYWYRQDPGQGLRLIYYSQIVNDFQKGDIAEGYSVSREKKESFPLTVTSAQKNPTAFYLCASSPQGTQPQHFGDGTRLSIL.

The genes are TRBV27 and TRBJ2-5; D perhaps matches TRBD2 (5 bases). Trimming removed 6 bases at V and 9 bases at J, with 17 bases between. From germline, CDR1 is MNHEY and CDR2 SMNVEV (reference sequence). This CDR3 region has 13 residues. CDR3 nucleotides: TGTGCCAGCAGGCAAAACGCCCAAGCGGCCCAGTACTTC. It translates to CASRQNAQAAQYF.

The chain carries TRBV19 and TRBJ2-1, with D possibly being TRBD2 (7 bases). V dropped 3 bases and J dropped 2 bases, with 11 bases sitting between them. CDR1 is LNHDA and CDR2 is SQIVND in the germline V gene (reference sequence). The CDR3 covers 15 residues. The CDR3 spells CASSMAGAPYNEQFF. The CDR3 DNA reads TGTGCCAGTAGTATGGCGGGGGCCCCCTACAATGAGCAGTTCTTC. Full variable domain (rest looked up from reference TRBV19 and TRBJ2-1): DGGITQSPKYLFRKEGQNVTLSCEQNLNHDAMYWYRQDPGQGLRLIYYSQIVNDFQKGDIAEGYSVSREKKESFPLTVTSAQKNPTAFYLCASSMAGAPYNEQFFGPGTRLTVL.

This clone was recorded a few times. The chain joins TRBV7-2 to TRBJ1-1, with D possibly being TRBD1 (5 bases). V was trimmed by 1 base and J by 1 base, leaving 7 bases between them. Per germline, CDR1 SGHTA and CDR2 FQGNSA. The CDR3 runs 14 residues. The CDR3 spells CASSLGGPNTEAFF. The CDR3 bases are TGTGCCAGCAGCTTAGGGGGCCCGAACACTGAAGCTTTCTTT.

This chain joins TRBV10-3 and TRBJ1-4; no firm D call. Deletions cut 8 bases from V and 3 bases from J, with 13 bases between. Germline CDR1 and CDR2: ENHRY and SYGVKD. This CDR3 is built from 14 residues. In nucleotides, the CDR3 is TGTGCCATCTCCAACGTCGGGTCTAATGAAAAACTGTTTTTT. Its translation is CAISNVGSNEKLFF.

V and J are TRBV28 and TRBJ1-2; possibly TRBD1 for D (5 bases). Germline loops: CDR1 MDHEN, CDR2 SYDVKM. The ends were cut back, 5 bases at V and 8 bases at J, with 21 bases in the middle. The CDR3 sequence is 15 residues long. The CDR3 loop is CASSPITTAPLGYTF. Here the CDR3 DNA reads TGTGCCAGCAGTCCAATTACGACAGCTCCCTTGGGCTACACCTTC.

The genes are TRBV2 and TRBJ2-2; the match to TRBD2 covers 9 bases. CDR1 is SNHLY, CDR2 FYNNEI, per germline. The CDR3 has 17 amino acids. The CDR3 sequence is CATLGPAGGRNTGELFF. CDR3 nucleotides: TGTGCGACACTAGGGCCAGCGGGGGGCCGGAACACCGGGGAGCTGTTTTTT.

J is TRBJ1-6 and V is TRBV9; D perhaps matches TRBD1 (5 bases). V shed 6 bases and J shed 5 bases, with 12 bases lying between them. The CDR3 contains 14 residues. Germline V CDR1 and CDR2: SGDLS, YYNGEE. The CDR3 DNA reads as TGTGCCAGCAATCAGGGCGACCATAATTCACCCCTCCACTTT. Amino acids: CASNQGDHNSPLHF.

CDR3 sequence (DNA): TGTGCCAGCAGCCCTAAAGGGGGGGTTATCGGCACTGAAGCTTTCTTT. As protein: CASSPKGGVIGTEAFF. The chain employs TRBV5-4 and TRBJ1-1; weak D call: TRBD1 (6 bases). The CDR3 covers 16 residues. Trimming took off 4 bases at V and 4 bases at J, with 20 bases between the two ends. CDR1 and CDR2 from the germline V gene are SGHNT and YYREEE (reference sequence).

This sequence joins TRBV10-3 and TRBJ2-5, with D maybe TRBD2 (6 bases). V shed 9 bases and J shed 0 bases, with 14 bases lying between them. The germline CDR1 and CDR2 sequences are ENHRY and SYGVKD. The length of the CDR3 is 14 residues. The CDR3 reads CAIGGSGNQETQYF. In nucleotides, the CDR3 is TGTGCCATAGGAGGGTCGGGAAACCAAGAGACCCAGTACTTC.

The rearrangement joins TRBV19 to TRBJ2-2; TRBD2 matches 8 bases. Per germline, CDR1 LNHDA and CDR2 SQIVND (reference sequence). Trimming cost V 3 bases and J 3 bases; bases outside gene matches: 3. The CDR3 sequence is 15 residues long. DNA of the CDR3: TGTGCCAGTAGTATGGGACTAGTGGACACCGGGGAGCTGTTTTTT. Protein: CASSMGLVDTGELFF. Full variable domain (rest looked up from reference TRBV19 and TRBJ2-2): DGGITQSPKYLFRKEGQNVTLSCEQNLNHDAMYWYRQDPGQGLRLIYYSQIVNDFQKGDIAEGYSVSREKKESFPLTVTSAQKNPTAFYLCASSMGLVDTGELFFGEGSRLTVL.

The genes are TRBV6-2 or TRBV6-3 and TRBJ1-1, with D perhaps TRBD1 (6 bases). Trimming took off 4 bases at V and 5 bases at J, with 14 bases between the two ends. The germline gives CDR1 MNHEY, CDR2 SVGEGT. CDR3 length equals 14 residues. This CDR3 reads CASSWKSGDTEAFF. DNA for the CDR3: TGTGCCAGCAGTTGGAAGTCAGGGGATACTGAAGCTTTCTTT.

The chain links TRBV5-4 to TRBJ1-3; D is undetermined. CDR1 and CDR2 (germline): SGHNT, YYREEE (reference sequence). The V end lost 1 base, the J end lost 2 bases, and 4 bases lay between the germline ends. This CDR3 spans 13 amino acids. The CDR3: CASSLLAGNTIYF. CDR3 nucleotide sequence: TGTGCCAGCAGCTTGTTAGCTGGAAACACCATATATTTT.

The chain employs TRBV11-3 and TRBJ2-3; D may be TRBD2 (5 bases). V was cut by 5 bases and J by 6 bases, with 15 bases left in between. CDR1 is SGHNT, CDR2 YENEEA, per germline. The CDR3 sequence is 14 residues long. In DNA, the CDR3 is TGTGCCAGCAGCGATGGGCGGGCTTCGGATACGCAGTATTTT. Encoded protein: CASSDGRASDTQYF.

The chain combines TRBV5-4 with TRBJ2-1; TRBD1 might be the D (5 bases). The CDR3 contains 15 residues. Trimming left V 1 base short and J 2 bases short, with 10 bases between. Per germline, CDR1 SGHNT and CDR2 YYREEE (reference sequence). CDR3 DNA: TGTGCCAGCAGCTTGTATCAGGGCACCTACAATGAGCAGTTCTTC. Translating gives CASSLYQGTYNEQFF.

The V call is TRBV4-2, the J call TRBJ2-3, with no clear D. The ends were cut back, 3 bases at V and 0 bases at J, with 13 bases in the middle. The CDR3 is made up of 16 amino acids. CDR1 LGHNA and CDR2 YNFKEQ come from the germline V gene. The CDR3 is CASSHRSVESTDTQYF. The CDR3 DNA reads TGTGCCAGCAGCCACCGCTCAGTGGAGAGCACAGATACGCAGTATTTT.

This clone was recorded once. The chain combines TRBV3-1 (or the pseudogene TRBV3-2) with TRBJ1-1, with D possibly being TRBD1 (5 bases). Trimming left V 0 bases short and J 0 bases short, with 8 bases between. This CDR3 comprises 15 residues. CDR1 is LGHDT, CDR2 YNNKEL, per germline (reference sequence). In DNA, the CDR3 is TGTGCCAGCAGCCAAGATGACAGATTGAACACTGAAGCTTTCTTT. Its protein product is CASSQDDRLNTEAFF.

The chain carries TRBV11-2 and TRBJ1-1; D gene uncertain. Germline CDR1 is SGHAT and CDR2 is FQNNGV. The CDR3 extends over 13 amino acids. Trimming stripped 5 bases from V and 6 bases from J, with 13 bases between. Here the CDR3 DNA reads TGTGCCAGCAGCCCCGATCTGTCGGCTGAAGCTTTCTTT. Translated: CASSPDLSAEAFF.

The rearrangement uses TRBV19 and TRBJ2-2; 7 bases agree with TRBD2. The CDR3 runs 15 residues. Unmatched junction bases numbered 13, after V lost 8 bases and J lost 7 bases. CDR1 is LNHDA, CDR2 SQIVND, per germline (reference sequence). CDR3 nucleotide sequence: TGTGCCAGTCAACGACGGACCGGGGAGGGCGGGGAGCTGTTTTTT. Translation gives CASQRRTGEGGELFF. Combining the CDR3 with reference TRBV19 and TRBJ2-2 gives the whole variable domain DGGITQSPKYLFRKEGQNVTLSCEQNLNHDAMYWYRQDPGQGLRLIYYSQIVNDFQKGDIAEGYSVSREKKESFPLTVTSAQKNPTAFYLCASQRRTGEGGELFFGEGSRLTVL.

The chain employs TRBV27 and TRBJ1-4; D might be TRBD1 (6 bases). The CDR3 is 15 residues long. Trimming removed 5 bases from V and 4 bases from J, with 14 bases in between. The germline gives CDR1 MNHEY, CDR2 SMNVEV (reference sequence). The CDR3 DNA sequence: TGTGCCAGCAGTCTCGGGGACACTTTTAATGAAAAACTGTTTTTT. As protein: CASSLGDTFNEKLFF. The whole variable domain, remainder taken from reference TRBV27 and TRBJ1-4, is EAQVTQNPRYLITVTGKKLTVTCSQNMNHEYMSWYRQDPGLGLRQIYYSMNVEVTDKGDVPEGYKVSRKEKRNFPLILESPSPNQTSLYFCASSLGDTFNEKLFFGSGTQLSVL.

The J gene is TRBJ2-3, the V gene TRBV10-1, with 12 bases matching TRBD2. From germline, CDR1 is WNHNN and CDR2 SYGVQD (reference sequence). The CDR3 length is 15 residues. V shed 5 bases and J 1 base; nucleotides not matched to a gene: 1. The CDR3 spells CASSRTSGGTDTQYF. The CDR3 DNA is TGCGCCAGCAGTCGGACTAGCGGGGGCACAGATACGCAGTATTTT.

The sample holds a few counts of this clone. The chain joins TRBV2 to TRBJ2-7; 9 nucleotides agree with TRBD1. The V gene's germline CDR1 is SNHLY and CDR2 FYNNEI. With 0 bases clipped from V and 9 bases from J, the junction kept 6 bases outside the gene matches. This CDR3 contains 14 residues. The CDR3 DNA sequence: TGTGCCAGCAGTGAAGCTAGTGGGACAGGGCGGCAGTACTTC. Translating it yields CASSEASGTGRQYF.

The chain uses TRBV18 and TRBJ2-7, with TRBD1 matching over 10 bases. The CDR3 length is 16 residues. Trimming cost V 0 bases and J 4 bases; bases outside gene matches: 6. Germline CDR1 KGHSH, CDR2 LQKENI. The CDR3 DNA sequence: TGTGCCAGCTCACCACCGTCACTGGGACAGGGGTACGAGCAGTACTTC. Translation gives CASSPPSLGQGYEQYF.

V and J are TRBV5-1 and TRBJ2-5, with 8 bases identical to TRBD2. Germline CDR1 SGHRS, CDR2 YFSETQ. This CDR3 spans 14 amino acids. V lost 4 bases, J lost 5 bases, and 7 bases stayed unmatched. The CDR3 sequence is CASSGPGGTETQYF. The CDR3 DNA follows: TGCGCCAGCAGCGGACCGGGGGGGACGGAGACCCAGTACTTC.

This clone appeared a few times. V gene TRBV28 combines with J gene TRBJ2-2, with unresolved D. CDR3 size: 14 residues. Per the germline V gene, CDR1 is MDHEN and CDR2 is SYDVKM. The germline V and J ends were trimmed by 4 bases and 1 base, with 7 bases remaining between them. The CDR3 sequence: CASSSPGNTGELFF. CDR3 nucleotides: TGTGCCAGCAGTTCCCCGGGGAACACCGGGGAGCTGTTTTTT.

This chain uses TRBV3-1 (or the pseudogene TRBV3-2) with TRBJ2-5; 8 bases fit TRBD2. This CDR3 has 16 amino acids. Germline V gives CDR1 LGHDT, CDR2 YNNKEL (reference sequence). Trimming at V came to 2 bases and at J to 5 bases, leaving 10 bases not matched to a gene. Here the CDR3 DNA reads TGTGCCAGCAGCCAACAAAGCGGGGGCGGATTCGAGACCCAGTACTTC. Residues: CASSQQSGGGFETQYF.